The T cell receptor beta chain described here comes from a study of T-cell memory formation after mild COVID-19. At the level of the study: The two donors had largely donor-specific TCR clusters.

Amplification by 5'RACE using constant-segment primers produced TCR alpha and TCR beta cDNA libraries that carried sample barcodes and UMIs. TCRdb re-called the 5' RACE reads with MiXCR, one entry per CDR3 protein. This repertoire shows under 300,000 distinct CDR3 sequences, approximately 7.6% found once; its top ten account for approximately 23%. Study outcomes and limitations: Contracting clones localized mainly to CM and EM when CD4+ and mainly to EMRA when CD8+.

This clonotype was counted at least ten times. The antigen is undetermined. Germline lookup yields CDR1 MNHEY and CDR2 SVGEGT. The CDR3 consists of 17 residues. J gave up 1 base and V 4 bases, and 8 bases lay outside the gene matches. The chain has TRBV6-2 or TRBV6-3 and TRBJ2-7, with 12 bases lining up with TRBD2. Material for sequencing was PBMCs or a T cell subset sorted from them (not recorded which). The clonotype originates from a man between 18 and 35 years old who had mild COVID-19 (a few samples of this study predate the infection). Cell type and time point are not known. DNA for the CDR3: TGTGCCAGCAGTTCCCTCACTAGCGGGGGGATTTCCTACGAGCAGTACTTC. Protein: CASSSLTSGGISYEQYF.